The clone carrying this T cell receptor beta chain was seen a single time. Some clones are missing from TCRdb's copy, which holds only in-frame ones; the method was immunoSEQ multiplex PCR. Among just under 550,000 clones listed, about four fifths were seen once. This sample was taken from a study of shared T cell receptors in the human thymus. CDR3 length: 18 residues. From germline, CDR1 is SGHRS and CDR2 YFSETQ. V lost 0 bases to trimming and J lost 7 bases, with 25 bases between them. These data were likewise used in another study, on human thymus T cells. That work adds: The donors were infants in Finland with congenital heart defects, otherwise immunologically healthy. It was from resections taken during corrective heart surgery that the thymus tissue came.

The sequence was collected from a boy under two years old with a congenital heart defect. The V gene is TRBV5-1, the J gene TRBJ1-2; maybe TRBD1 (6 bases). Sequencing was performed on thymocytes. DNA of the CDR3: TGCGCCAGCAGCTTGGCTAAACTCTATAGACAGGCAACTCGTGGCTACACCTTC. It encodes CASSLAKLYRQATRGYTF.